These 26 T cell receptor beta chains came from one sample sequenced in a study of blood T cell repertoires in COVID-19. The assay was immunoSEQ multiplex PCR, and TCRdb's table has in-frame clones only and misses some. The repertoire includes about 160,000 clones, roughly 80% of them detected once, and 7% sits in the top ten. The specimen was peripheral blood. These receptors came from a woman in her thirties or forties with COVID-19, enrolled during active disease.

The V gene is TRBV5-1, the J gene TRBJ2-5; 9 bases line up with TRBD2. This CDR3 has 14 residues. Germline CDR1 and CDR2: SGHRS and YFSETQ. V trimming: 4 bases; J trimming: 2 bases; junction bases outside the gene matches: 3. CDR3 protein: CASSPGLAQETQYF. In DNA, the CDR3 is TGCGCCAGCAGCCCGGGACTAGCACAAGAGACCCAGTACTTC.

This clone was counted a single time. J is TRBJ2-3 and V is TRBV14; possible D gene TRBD2, 5 bases. The CDR3 runs to 15 residues. Germline V gene data show CDR1 as SGHDN and CDR2 as FVKESK. Trimming cost V 1 base and J 0 bases, with 8 bases left between them. This CDR3 reads CASSQGGLSTDTQYF. The CDR3 nucleotides read TGTGCCAGCAGCCAAGGAGGGCTAAGCACAGATACGCAGTATTTT.

The chain employs TRBV18 and TRBJ2-1; TRBD1 aligns across 7 bases. From germline, CDR1 is KGHSH and CDR2 LQKENI. The CDR3 runs to 13 residues. V lost 5 bases, J lost 7 bases, and 5 bases stayed unmatched. This chain's CDR3 is CASSIDRVNEQFF. The CDR3 DNA is TGTGCCAGCTCAATTGACAGGGTAAATGAGCAGTTCTTC.

CDR3 amino acids: CASSSGSQPQHF. CDR3 coding DNA: TGTGCCAGCAGCTCAGGGTCGCAGCCCCAGCATTTT. The chain recombines TRBV14 with TRBJ1-5, with a weak D call TRBD1 (5 bases). Trimming removed 5 bases from V and 7 bases from J, with 9 bases in between. Germline lookup yields CDR1 SGHDN and CDR2 FVKESK. The CDR3 spans 12 residues.

This sequence joins TRBV3-1 (or the pseudogene TRBV3-2) and TRBJ2-1, with D possibly TRBD2 on 6 matching bases. V was cut by 3 bases and J by 4 bases, with 13 bases left in between. From germline, CDR1 is LGHDT and CDR2 YNNKEL (reference sequence). The CDR3 has 15 amino acids. CDR3 DNA: TGTGCCAGCAGCCAGGATTCTAGCGCATACAATGAGCAGTTCTTC. This gives the protein CASSQDSSAYNEQFF.

The CDR3 DNA is TGTGCCAGTTGGGGCCCTTTAGGACAGGGGGCGAACACCGGGGAGCTGTTTTTT. Its translation is CASWGPLGQGANTGELFF. The rearrangement joins TRBV28 to TRBJ2-2, with 10 bases lining up with TRBD1. Losses at the gene ends were 9 bases for V and 0 bases for J; bases not matched to a gene: 13. Germline CDR1 MDHEN, CDR2 SYDVKM. The CDR3 has 18 amino acids.

The rearrangement uses TRBV19 and TRBJ1-1; tentative D call: TRBD1 (5 bases). Germline V gene data show CDR1 as LNHDA and CDR2 as SQIVND (reference sequence). The length of the CDR3 is 15 residues. Trimming cost V 4 bases and J 3 bases, with 15 bases left between them. The CDR3 is CASSSIVGAYTEAFF. The CDR3 nucleotides read TGTGCCAGTAGTAGTATTGTAGGGGCCTACACTGAAGCTTTCTTT. Variable domain in full (rest from reference TRBV19 and TRBJ1-1): DGGITQSPKYLFRKEGQNVTLSCEQNLNHDAMYWYRQDPGQGLRLIYYSQIVNDFQKGDIAEGYSVSREKKESFPLTVTSAQKNPTAFYLCASSSIVGAYTEAFFGQGTRLTVV.

This clone was found once. V gene TRBV11-2 combines with J gene TRBJ2-1; D remains unclear. V gave up 1 base and J gave up 8 bases, with 6 bases separating them. CDR1 and CDR2 (germline): SGHAT, FQNNGV. This CDR3 is 12 amino acids long. The CDR3 loop is CASSLGAYEQFF. The CDR3 DNA reads as TGTGCCAGCAGCTTAGGGGCGTATGAGCAGTTCTTC.

The chain links TRBV9 to TRBJ2-3; the match to TRBD2 covers 7 bases. V shed 0 bases and J 8 bases; nucleotides not matched to a gene: 9. Looked up from germline, CDR1 is SGDLS and CDR2 is YYNGEE. The CDR3 contains 15 residues. CDR3 in DNA: TGTGCCAGCAGCGTAGTCGGCGGGGGAGAGGGTACGCAGTATTTT. It codes for CASSVVGGGEGTQYF.

The rearrangement joins TRBV7-9 to TRBJ2-1; D unclear. V gave up 7 bases and J gave up 9 bases, with 13 bases separating them. The CDR3 consists of 12 residues. The germline V gene encodes CDR1 SEHNR and CDR2 FQNEAQ (reference sequence). The CDR3 DNA follows: TGTGCCAGCAACTTTCAAACAAGTGAGCAGTTCTTC. Amino acids: CASNFQTSEQFF.

J is TRBJ1-3 and V is TRBV9, with D unresolved. The CDR3 runs to 15 residues. V lost 3 bases to trimming and J lost 3 bases, with 13 bases between them. Per the germline V gene, CDR1 is SGDLS and CDR2 is YYNGEE. The CDR3 sequence is CASSAEALGGNTIYF. The CDR3 DNA is TGTGCCAGCAGCGCCGAGGCCCTGGGTGGAAACACCATATATTTT.

The V gene is TRBV19, the J gene TRBJ1-3, with D maybe TRBD1 (6 bases). The CDR3 is made up of 15 amino acids. Between the trimmed V and J ends, which lost 4 bases and 0 bases, there was a span of 10 bases. The germline CDR1 and CDR2 sequences are LNHDA and SQIVND (reference sequence). The CDR3 DNA sequence: TGTGCCAGTAGTAGAACAGGGAGCTCTGGAAACACCATATATTTT. Its protein is CASSRTGSSGNTIYF.

The chain employs TRBV7-8 and TRBJ2-1; 10 bases match TRBD2. Per germline, CDR1 SGHVS and CDR2 FQNEAQ. The CDR3 is made up of 19 amino acids. Trimming cost V 2 bases and J 5 bases; bases outside gene matches: 15. The CDR3 DNA reads TGTGCCAGCAGCTTATCAGTAGCGGGGGGCCTCCACTCACACAATGAGCAGTTCTTC. Its protein product is CASSLSVAGGLHSHNEQFF.

The V gene is TRBV4-1, the J gene TRBJ2-5, with 12 bases lining up with TRBD2. With 4 bases clipped from V and 1 base from J, the junction kept 4 bases outside the gene matches. This CDR3 comprises 16 residues. Germline V lookup: CDR1 MGHRA, CDR2 YSYEKL. CDR3 coding DNA: TGCGCCAGCAGCCGACTAGCGGGAGTCATCCAAGAGACCCAGTACTTC. Its translation: CASSRLAGVIQETQYF.

The rearrangement links TRBV18 to TRBJ2-7; perhaps TRBD1 as D (5 bases). The length of the CDR3 is 12 residues. V was cut by 5 bases and J by 3 bases, with 8 bases left in between. The germline V gene encodes CDR1 KGHSH and CDR2 LQKENI. The CDR3 DNA is TGTGCCAGCTCATCCCAGGGCTACGAGCAGTACTTC. Its protein product is CASSSQGYEQYF. The whole variable domain, filled in from reference TRBV18 and TRBJ2-7, reads NAGVMQNPRHLVRRRGQEARLRCSPMKGHSHVYWYRQLPEEGLKFMVYLQKENIIDESGMPKERFSAEFPKEGPSILRIQQVVRGDSAAYFCASSSQGYEQYFGPGTRLTVT.

The chain carries TRBV14 and TRBJ2-1, with D possibly TRBD2 on 5 matching bases. V gave up 2 bases and J gave up 7 bases, with 15 bases separating them. The CDR3 contains 15 residues. Germline V gene data show CDR1 as SGHDN and CDR2 as FVKESK. CDR3 in DNA: TGTGCCAGCAGCCAACGTACGGGATCGCGGAATGAGCAGTTCTTC. Amino acid sequence: CASSQRTGSRNEQFF.

The chain joins TRBV7-2 to TRBJ2-5; perhaps TRBD1 as D (5 bases). The CDR3 extends over 13 amino acids. Germline V gene data show CDR1 as SGHTA and CDR2 as FQGNSA. Trimming pared 4 bases from V and 5 bases from J, leaving 11 bases between. The CDR3 region is CASSWGGGETQYF. The CDR3 DNA follows: TGTGCCAGCAGCTGGGGCGGTGGCGAGACCCAGTACTTC.

V is TRBV7-9 and J is TRBJ1-5; 7 bases match TRBD1. This CDR3 is built from 13 residues. J was trimmed by 5 bases and V by 6 bases; bases with no gene match: 4. Germline V lookup: CDR1 SEHNR, CDR2 FQNEAQ (reference sequence). CDR3 coding DNA: TGTGCCAGCAGTTGCACAGGGGATCAGCCCCAGCATTTT. Its translation: CASSCTGDQPQHF.

This chain links TRBV7-6 with TRBJ2-3; 10 positions agree with TRBD2. CDR1 is SGHVS and CDR2 is FNYEAQ in the germline V gene. This CDR3 spans 16 amino acids. Trimming removed 0 bases from V and 7 bases from J; junction bases left unmatched: 7. For the CDR3, the DNA is TGTGCCAGCAGCTTAGCGGAGGTAGCGGGGGGATATACGCAGTATTTT. The encoded protein is CASSLAEVAGGYTQYF. Supplemented by reference TRBV7-6 and TRBJ2-3, the full variable domain reads GAGVSQSPRYKVTKRGQDVALRCDPISGHVSLYWYRQALGQGPEFLTYFNYEAQQDKSGLPNDRFSAERPEGSISTLTIQRTEQRDSAMYRCASSLAEVAGGYTQYFGPGTRLTVL.

This chain links TRBV30 with TRBJ2-1; D ambiguous. CDR1 GTSNPN and CDR2 SVGIG come from the germline V gene (reference sequence). The CDR3 is 15 residues long. Trimming cost V 2 bases and J 8 bases, with 19 bases left between them. The CDR3 region is CAWSFRRSEKDEQFF. The CDR3 nucleotides are TGTGCCTGGAGTTTCCGCAGGTCGGAAAAGGATGAGCAGTTCTTC. The full variable domain, in which reference TRBV30 and TRBJ2-1 provide the parts outside the CDR3, is SQTIHQWPATLVQPVGSPLSLECTVEGTSNPNLYWYRQAAGRGLQLLFYSVGIGQISSEVPQNLSASRPQDRQFILSSKKLLLSDSGFYLCAWSFRRSEKDEQFFGPGTRLTVL.

V usage is TRBV5-6 and J usage is TRBJ1-1; D ambiguous. Per germline, CDR1 SGHDT and CDR2 YYEEEE. V lost 2 bases, J lost 1 base, and 6 bases lay in between. This CDR3 has 13 residues. The CDR3: CASSFRRNTEAFF. CDR3 nucleotide sequence: TGTGCCAGCAGCTTCAGGCGGAACACTGAAGCTTTCTTT.

V is TRBV7-8 and J is TRBJ1-5, with a tentative D call TRBD1 (5 bases). CDR1 is SGHVS, CDR2 FQNEAQ, per germline. The V end was cut by 4 bases, the J end by 5 bases, with 12 bases between. The CDR3 spans 14 residues. CDR3 bases: TGTGCCAGCAGCTACTCGACAGTCCATCAGCCCCAGCATTTT. Its translation is CASSYSTVHQPQHF.

This sequence joins TRBV19 and TRBJ1-2; 7 bases are a match to TRBD1. J was trimmed by 4 bases and V by 4 bases; bases with no gene match: 6. Germline CDR1 reads LNHDA; CDR2 reads SQIVND (reference sequence). CDR3 length equals 14 residues. The CDR3 loop reads CASSNSGTVYGYTF. As DNA, the CDR3 is TGTGCCAGTAGTAACTCCGGGACAGTCTATGGCTACACCTTC.

V is TRBV6-2 or TRBV6-3 and J is TRBJ1-2; 9 nucleotides align to TRBD1. There are 15 residues in the CDR3. The V segment lost 6 bases and the J segment 4 bases; nucleotides outside the gene matches: 9. Germline V gene data show CDR1 as MNHEY and CDR2 as SVGEGT. CDR3 in DNA: TGTGCCAGCAGCCAACCGGGACAGGGCACCTATGGCTACACCTTC. Protein: CASSQPGQGTYGYTF.

CDR3 region: CATSRGLQSDEQFF. CDR3 nucleotide sequence: TGTGCCACCAGCAGGGGACTCCAAAGCGATGAGCAGTTCTTC. The chain is built from TRBV15 and TRBJ2-1; the D gene is possibly TRBD2 (6 bases). Trimming left V 3 bases short and J 8 bases short, with 14 bases between. Germline assignment: CDR1 LNHNV and CDR2 YYDKDF (reference sequence). The CDR3 has 14 amino acids.

The CDR3, as DNA: TGTGCCACCAGCAGTCAACACGGCGGCTATGGCTACACCTTC. This encodes CATSSQHGGYGYTF. The V gene is TRBV15, the J gene TRBJ1-2, with D hard to call. This CDR3 comprises 14 residues. Germline V CDR1 and CDR2: LNHNV, YYDKDF (reference sequence). Trimming stripped 3 bases from V and 4 bases from J, with 12 bases between.